This TCR beta chain was captured in a study of cytomegalovirus exposure and HLA in healthy donors. The CDR3 totals 12 residues. Trimming stripped 1 base from V and 8 bases from J, with 4 bases between. Germline loops: CDR1 SGDLS, CDR2 YYNGEE. Of note for this clone: Its specificity is not known.

Findings and limits, study-wide: In a later analysis, at a false discovery rate of 0.05, roughly 16,000 TCR beta sequences matched HLA alleles. Immune exposure data for these donors was limited to CMV serostatus.

This PCR relied on a set of 60 Vbeta primers and 13 Jbeta primers. Only in-frame clones appear in the TCRdb table, and some are missing; sequencing was by immunoSEQ multiplex PCR. The table shows more than 60,000 clones, with under 85% occurring only once. The chain joins TRBV9 to TRBJ1-6; D remains unclear. The sample was PBMCs. This sequence originates from a woman aged 40 to 55 in good health and CMV-seropositive. The CDR3 reads CASSVTDSPLHF. Here the CDR3 DNA reads TGTGCCAGCAGCGTAACTGATTCACCCCTCCACTTT.